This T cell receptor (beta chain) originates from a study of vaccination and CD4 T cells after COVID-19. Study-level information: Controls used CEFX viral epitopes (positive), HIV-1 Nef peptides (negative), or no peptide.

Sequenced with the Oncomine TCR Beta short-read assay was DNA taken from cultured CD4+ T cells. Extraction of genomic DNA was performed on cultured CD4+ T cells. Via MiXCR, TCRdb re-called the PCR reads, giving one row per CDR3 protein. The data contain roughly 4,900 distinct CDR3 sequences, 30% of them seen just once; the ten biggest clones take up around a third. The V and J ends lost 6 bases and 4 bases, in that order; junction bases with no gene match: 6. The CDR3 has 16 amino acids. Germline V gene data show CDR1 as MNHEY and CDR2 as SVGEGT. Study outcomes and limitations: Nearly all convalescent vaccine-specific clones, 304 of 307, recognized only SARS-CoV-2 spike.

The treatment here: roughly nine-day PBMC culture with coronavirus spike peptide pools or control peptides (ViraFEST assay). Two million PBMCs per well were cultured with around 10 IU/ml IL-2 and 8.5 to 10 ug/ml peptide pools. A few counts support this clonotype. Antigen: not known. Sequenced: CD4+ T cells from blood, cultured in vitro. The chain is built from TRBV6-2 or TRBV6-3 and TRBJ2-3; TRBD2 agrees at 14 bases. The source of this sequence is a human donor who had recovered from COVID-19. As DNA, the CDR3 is TGTGCCAGCAGCACCGGACTAGCGGGAGGATCAGATACGCAGTATTTT. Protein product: CASSTGLAGGSDTQYF.